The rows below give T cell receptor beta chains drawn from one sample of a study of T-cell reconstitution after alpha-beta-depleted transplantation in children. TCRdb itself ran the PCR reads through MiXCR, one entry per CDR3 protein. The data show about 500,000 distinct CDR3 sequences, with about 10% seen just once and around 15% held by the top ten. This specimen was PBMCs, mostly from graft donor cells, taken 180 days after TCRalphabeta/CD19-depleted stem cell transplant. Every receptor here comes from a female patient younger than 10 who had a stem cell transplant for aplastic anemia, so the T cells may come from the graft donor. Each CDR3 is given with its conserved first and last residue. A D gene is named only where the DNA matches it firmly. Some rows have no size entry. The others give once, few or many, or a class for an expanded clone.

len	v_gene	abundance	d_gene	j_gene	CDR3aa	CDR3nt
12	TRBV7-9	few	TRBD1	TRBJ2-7	CASSWDSYEQYF	TGTGCCAGCAGCTGGGACAGCTACGAGCAGTACTTC
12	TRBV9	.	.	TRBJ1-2	CASSVGGTGYTF	TGTGCCAGCAGCGTAGGGGGGACTGGCTACACCTTC
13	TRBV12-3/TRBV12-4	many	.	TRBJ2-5	CASSLERQETQYF	TGTGCCAGCAGTTTGGAGCGGCAAGAGACCCAGTACTTC
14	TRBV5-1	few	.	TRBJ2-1	CASSFPGRGDEQFF	TGCGCCAGCAGCTTCCCGGGGCGGGGCGATGAGCAGTTCTTC
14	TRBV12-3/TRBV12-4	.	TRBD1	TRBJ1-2	CASTFRDRAYGYTF	TGTGCCAGCACCTTCCGGGACAGGGCCTATGGCTACACCTTC
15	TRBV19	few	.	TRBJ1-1	CASSIVKPGVAEAFF	TGTGCCAGTAGTATAGTAAAGCCAGGGGTCGCTGAAGCTTTCTTT
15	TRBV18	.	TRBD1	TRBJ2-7	CASSETGGNSYEQYF	TGTGCCAGTTCCGAAACAGGGGGCAACTCCTACGAGCAGTACTTC
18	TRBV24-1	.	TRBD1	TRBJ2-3	CATSDPIPGQGGADTHYF	TGTGCCACCAGTGATCCGATCCCGGGACAGGGGGGAGCAGATACGCACTATTTT
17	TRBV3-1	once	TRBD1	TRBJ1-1	CASSQDIDGTGGTEAFF	TGTGCCAGCAGCCAAGATATAGATGGGACAGGGGGCACTGAAGCTTTCTTT
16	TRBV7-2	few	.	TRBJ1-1	CASSLRGGSGYTEAFF	TGTGCCAGCAGCTTAAGGGGCGGAAGTGGGTACACTGAAGCTTTCTTT
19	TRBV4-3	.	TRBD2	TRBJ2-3	CASSQDGSGGRPSTDTQYF	TGCGCCAGCAGCCAAGATGGATCCGGCGGGAGGCCGAGCACAGATACGCAGTATTTT
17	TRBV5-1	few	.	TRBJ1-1	CASSLPRALEGNAEAFF	TGCGCCAGCAGCTTACCGCGGGCATTGGAGGGGAACGCTGAAGCTTTCTTT
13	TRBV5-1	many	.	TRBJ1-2	CASSLGQKYGYTF	TGCGCCAGCAGCCTAGGACAGAAATATGGCTACACCTTC
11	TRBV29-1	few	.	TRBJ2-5	CSVDAWETQYF	TGCAGCGTTGACGCCTGGGAGACCCAGTACTTC
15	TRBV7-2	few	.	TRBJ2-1	CASSLYGLDYNEQFF	TGTGCCAGCAGCCTCTACGGTCTTGACTACAATGAGCAGTTCTTC
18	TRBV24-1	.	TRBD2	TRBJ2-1	CATSAPDVSGSSYNEQFF	TGTGCCACCAGTGCCCCGGACGTTAGCGGGAGTTCCTACAATGAGCAGTTCTTC
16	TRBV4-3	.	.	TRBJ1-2	CASSTSLRGADYGYTF	TGCGCCAGCAGCACAAGCTTAAGGGGGGCCGACTATGGCTACACCTTC
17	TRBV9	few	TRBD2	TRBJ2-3	CASSVVGLAGVTDTQYF	TGTGCCAGCAGCGTAGTCGGTCTAGCGGGGGTAACAGATACGCAGTATTTT
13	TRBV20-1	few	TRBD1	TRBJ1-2	CSAERGDRGGYTF	TGCAGTGCGGAGAGGGGGGACAGGGGTGGCTACACCTTC
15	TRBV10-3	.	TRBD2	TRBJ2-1	CAIGTSGSSYNEQFF	TGTGCCATCGGGACTAGCGGGAGTTCCTACAATGAGCAGTTCTTC
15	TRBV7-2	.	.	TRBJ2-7	CASSQGFGLDYEQYF	TGTGCCAGCAGCCAGGGGTTTGGACTAGACTACGAGCAGTACTTC
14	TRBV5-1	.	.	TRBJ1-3	CASSITASGNTIYF	TGCGCCAGCAGCATTACAGCGTCTGGAAACACCATATATTTT
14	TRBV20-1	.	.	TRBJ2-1	CSARRPGWGNEQFF	TGCAGTGCTAGAAGGCCAGGGTGGGGTAATGAGCAGTTCTTC
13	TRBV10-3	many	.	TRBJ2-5	CAISESPTETQYF	TGTGCCATCAGTGAGTCGCCAACGGAGACCCAGTACTTC
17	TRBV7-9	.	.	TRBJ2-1	CASNPKVGLSSYNEQFF	TGTGCCAGCAACCCAAAGGTGGGGTTATCCTCCTACAATGAGCAGTTCTTC
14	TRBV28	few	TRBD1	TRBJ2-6	CASSLNRGFLVLTF	TGTGCCAGCAGTTTAAACAGGGGCTTCCTCGTCCTGACTTTC
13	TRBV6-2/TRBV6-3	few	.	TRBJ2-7	CASSYSGRAEQYF	TGTGCCAGCAGTTACTCGGGCAGGGCGGAGCAGTACTTC
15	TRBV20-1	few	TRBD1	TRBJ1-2	CSARDRTGGHYGYTF	TGCAGTGCTAGAGATCGGACAGGGGGACACTATGGCTACACCTTC
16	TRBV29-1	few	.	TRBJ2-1	CSVESLASLYYNEQFF	TGCAGCGTTGAATCTCTAGCGTCCCTTTACTACAATGAGCAGTTCTTC
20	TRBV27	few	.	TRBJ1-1	CASSSYPMSLKDSDGTEAFF	TGTGCCAGCAGTTCCTATCCTATGTCCTTAAAGGACAGTGACGGCACTGAAGCTTTCTTT
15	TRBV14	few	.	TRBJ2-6	CASSQAISGANVLTF	TGTGCCAGCAGCCAAGCAATTTCTGGGGCCAACGTCCTGACTTTC
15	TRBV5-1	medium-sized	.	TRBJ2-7	CASSIGTSKSYEQYF	TGCGCCAGCAGCATCGGGACGTCGAAATCCTACGAGCAGTACTTC
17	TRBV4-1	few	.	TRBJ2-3	CASSLRRVGSSTDTQYF	TGCGCCAGCAGCCTCCGAAGGGTAGGGTCTAGCACAGATACGCAGTATTTT
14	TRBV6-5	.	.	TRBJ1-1	CASINSLMNTEAFF	TGTGCCAGCATTAACAGCCTGATGAACACTGAAGCTTTCTTT
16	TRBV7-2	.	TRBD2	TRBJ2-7	CASSLAAGGPGYEQYF	TGTGCCAGCAGCTTAGCTGCGGGAGGGCCGGGATACGAGCAGTACTTC
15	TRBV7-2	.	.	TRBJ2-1	CASRARVGSFHEQFF	TGTGCCAGCAGGGCCAGGGTAGGATCTTTCCACGAGCAGTTCTTC
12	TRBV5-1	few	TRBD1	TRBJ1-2	CASSGDRGGYTF	TGCGCCAGCAGCGGCGACAGGGGCGGCTACACCTTC
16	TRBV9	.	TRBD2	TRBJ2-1	CASSGGTSGKYNEQFF	TGTGCCAGCAGCGGAGGGACTAGCGGGAAGTACAATGAGCAGTTCTTC
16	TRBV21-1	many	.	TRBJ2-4	CASSKGRQGETNIQYF	TGTGCCAGCAGCAAAGGCCGGCAGGGGGAAACAAACATTCAGTACTTC
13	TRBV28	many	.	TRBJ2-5	CASSSGLIETQYF	TGTGCCAGCAGTTCTGGACTAATCGAGACCCAGTACTTC
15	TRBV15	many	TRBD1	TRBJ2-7	CATSRDKGQGYEQYF	TGTGCCACCAGCAGAGATAAGGGACAGGGCTACGAGCAGTACTTC
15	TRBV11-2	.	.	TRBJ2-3	CASRPTGTGTDTQYF	TGTGCCAGCAGGCCAACCGGGACTGGCACAGATACGCAGTATTTT
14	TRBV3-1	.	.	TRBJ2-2	CASSQVQGTGELFF	TGTGCCAGCAGCCAAGTTCAGGGCACCGGGGAGCTGTTTTTT
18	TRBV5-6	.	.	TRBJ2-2	CASSPLHLGGGTTGELFF	TGTGCCAGCAGCCCACTTCATCTGGGAGGGGGTACCACCGGGGAGCTGTTTTTT
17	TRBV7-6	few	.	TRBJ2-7	CASSSLWGAVSSYEQYF	TGTGCCAGCAGCTCTCTCTGGGGGGCGGTGAGCTCCTACGAGCAGTACTTC
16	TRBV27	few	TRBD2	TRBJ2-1	CASSLWGGVGYNEQFF	TGTGCCAGCAGTTTATGGGGGGGAGTGGGTTACAATGAGCAGTTCTTC
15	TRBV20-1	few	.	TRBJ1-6	CSARYGGYYNSPLHF	TGCAGTGCCCGATATGGGGGCTACTATAATTCACCCCTCCACTTT
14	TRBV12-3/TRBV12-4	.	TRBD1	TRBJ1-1	CASSSRDRVTEAFF	TGTGCCAGCAGTTCCCGGGACAGGGTCACTGAAGCTTTCTTT
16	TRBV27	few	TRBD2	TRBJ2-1	CASSFGGLAANNEQFF	TGTGCCAGCAGTTTTGGGGGACTAGCGGCAAACAATGAGCAGTTCTTC
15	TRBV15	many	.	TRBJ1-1	CATSRTIRPNTEAFF	TGTGCCACCAGCAGAACCATCAGACCAAACACTGAAGCTTTCTTT
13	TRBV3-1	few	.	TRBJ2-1	CASSQASANEQFF	TGTGCCAGCAGCCAAGCCTCCGCCAATGAGCAGTTCTTC
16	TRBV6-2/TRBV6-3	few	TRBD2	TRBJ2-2	CASSYWGGTNTGELFF	TGTGCCAGCAGTTACTGGGGGGGGACGAACACCGGGGAGCTGTTTTTT
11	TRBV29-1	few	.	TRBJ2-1	CSVDSYNEQFF	TGCAGCGTTGACTCCTACAATGAGCAGTTCTTC
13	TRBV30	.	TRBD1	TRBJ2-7	CAWSGQGAYEQYF	TGTGCCTGGAGCGGACAGGGGGCTTACGAGCAGTACTTC
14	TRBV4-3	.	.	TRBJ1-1	CASSQDNRATEAFF	TGCGCCAGCAGCCAAGACAACAGGGCAACTGAAGCTTTCTTT
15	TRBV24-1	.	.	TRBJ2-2	CATSDSTADTGELFF	TGTGCCACCAGTGATTCGACTGCAGATACCGGGGAGCTGTTTTTT
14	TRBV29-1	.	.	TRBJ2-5	CSVDEGRVQETQYF	TGCAGCGTTGACGAGGGACGGGTCCAAGAGACCCAGTACTTC
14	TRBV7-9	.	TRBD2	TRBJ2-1	CASSLVGLAGPQFF	TGTGCCAGCAGCTTAGTTGGACTAGCGGGACCCCAGTTCTTC
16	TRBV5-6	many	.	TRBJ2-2	CASSLRPTLGTGELFF	TGTGCCAGCAGCTTACGGCCGACTCTTGGCACCGGGGAGCTGTTTTTT
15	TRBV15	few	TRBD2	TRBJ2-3	CATLKRGRETDTQYF	TGTGCCACCCTCAAGCGGGGAAGGGAAACAGATACGCAGTATTTT